Listed here are 20 T cell receptor beta chains from one sample, sequenced in a study. TCRdb called the 5' RACE reads again in MiXCR, with one record for every CDR3 protein. The sample has fewer than 1,500 distinct CDR3 sequences; 7.2% are singletons. The specimen sequenced was central memory T cells from blood PBMCs. The subset was: central memory CD4+ T cells. Receptors were obtained from a male donor with HIV.

Concerning this clonotype itself: This clone may be a read error of a much larger clone one base away. V and J are TRBV6-5 and TRBJ2-2, with a weak D call TRBD2 (5 bases). The CDR3 has 15 amino acids. Germline V gene lookup returns CDR1 MNHEY and CDR2 SVGAGI. In nucleotides, the CDR3 is TGTACCAGCAGTTACCAAGACTATAACACCGGGGAGCTGTTTTTT. This codes for CTSSYQDYNTGELFF.

As for this clonotype: A much larger clone is a single base away; this may be a read error. The V and J genes are TRBV15 and TRBJ1-2; D not resolved. CDR1 is LNHNV and CDR2 is YYDKDF in the germline V gene (reference sequence). With 0 bases removed from V and 2 bases from J, the gap between germline ends came to 7 bases. The CDR3 spans 14 residues. CDR3 DNA sequence: TGTGCCACCAGCAGAGATATGCTCAACTATGGCTACACCTTC. It is translated as CATSRDMLNYGYTF.

This chain connects TRBV4-2 to TRBJ2-1, with a possible D match to TRBD2 (6 bases). V gave up 1 base and J gave up 10 bases, with 17 bases separating them. CDR1 is LGHNA, CDR2 YNFKEQ, per germline. This CDR3 contains 15 residues. In nucleotides, the CDR3 is TGTGCCAGCAGCCAAGCTCTAGCGCCAGAATCGGAGCAGTTCTTC. This codes for CASSQALAPESEQFF.

This clonotype is medium-sized within its sample. The chain carries TRBV6-1 and TRBJ2-7, with TRBD2 matching 7 bases. With V trimmed by 4 bases and J by 2 bases, 8 bases remained unmatched. Germline V gene data show CDR1 as MNHNS and CDR2 as SASEGT. This CDR3 comprises 15 residues. The CDR3 sequence: CASSAPGGRPYEQYF. CDR3 bases: TGTGCCAGCAGTGCCCCGGGAGGACGTCCCTACGAGCAGTACTTC.

Sample share makes this clonotype medium-sized. CDR3: CASSYSGGVGGYTF. The DNA of the CDR3 is TGTGCCAGCAGTTACTCGGGGGGCGTCGGGGGCTACACCTTC. The chain recombines TRBV6-5 with TRBJ1-2, with D maybe TRBD1 (6 bases). From germline, CDR1 is MNHEY and CDR2 SVGAGI. The V end lost 0 bases, the J end lost 8 bases, and 13 bases lay between the germline ends. The CDR3 is 14 residues long.

For this clonotype: This sequence may be a read error, since a much larger clone differs from it by one base. CDR3 nucleotide sequence: TGTGTCAGCAGTCCACGACAGGGTCCTAGCAATCAGCCCCAGCATTTT. The encoded protein is CVSSPRQGPSNQPQHF. The V and J genes are TRBV6-1 and TRBJ1-5; 7 nucleotides align to TRBD1. This CDR3 contains 16 residues. Germline V gene data show CDR1 as MNHNS and CDR2 as SASEGT.

By sample share, this clonotype is medium-sized. The chain links TRBV12-3 or TRBV12-4 to TRBJ2-1; D is uncertain. V lost 4 bases and J lost 7, with 11 bases in between. CDR3 size: 13 residues. CDR3 loop: CASSSNRWNEQFF. The CDR3 bases are TGTGCCAGCAGTTCCAATAGGTGGAATGAGCAGTTCTTC.

In its sample, this clonotype was seen a few times. The gene calls are TRBV5-5 and TRBJ2-5; D is uncertain. The CDR3 sequence is 14 residues long. V lost 0 bases to trimming and J lost 4 bases, with 10 bases between them. Germline values: CDR1 SGHKS, CDR2 YYEKEE (reference sequence). CDR3 sequence: CASSLGPTLETQYF. The CDR3 DNA is TGTGCCAGCAGCTTGGGACCAACCCTAGAGACCCAGTACTTC.

The chain is built from TRBV4-2 and TRBJ1-1; maybe TRBD1 (6 bases). V lost 7 bases and J lost 0, with 18 bases in between. CDR3 length: 16 amino acids. In germline, CDR1 is LGHNA, CDR2 YNFKEQ. The CDR3 DNA reads as TGTGCCAGCACCCCTTCTGCGACAGGCATGAACACTGAAGCTTTCTTT. This gives the protein CASTPSATGMNTEAFF.

Judged by abundance, this clonotype is large. J is TRBJ2-7 and V is TRBV4-2; D is perhaps TRBD2 (6 bases). CDR3 length equals 13 residues. The germline V gene encodes CDR1 LGHNA and CDR2 YNFKEQ. V was trimmed by 0 bases and J by 6 bases, leaving 9 bases between them. This CDR3 is CASSQEGGGEQYF. The CDR3 DNA reads TGTGCCAGCAGCCAAGAGGGGGGAGGCGAGCAGTACTTC.

This clonotype was counted only a few times. The gene calls are TRBV12-3 or TRBV12-4 and TRBJ1-2; D might be TRBD1 (5 bases). Trimming shortened V by 2 bases and J by 4 bases, and 11 bases separated the two germline ends. This CDR3 spans 14 amino acids. CDR3 region: CASSLNARVYGYTF. CDR3 DNA: TGTGCCAGCAGTTTAAATGCCAGGGTCTATGGCTACACCTTC.

By its share, this clonotype is medium-sized. The genes are TRBV6-1 and TRBJ2-7; the match to TRBD2 covers 12 bases. The ends lost 5 bases at V and 0 bases at J; junction bases unmatched: 5. The length of the CDR3 is 16 residues. CDR1 and CDR2 (germline): MNHNS, SASEGT. CDR3 nucleotides: TGTGCCAGCAGTCGTAGACTAGCGGGGGACTCCTACGAGCAGTACTTC. This translates into CASSRRLAGDSYEQYF.

The chain is built from TRBV7-2 and TRBJ2-5; a possible D gene is TRBD1 (6 bases). V gave up 6 bases and J gave up 5 bases, with 16 bases separating them. CDR3 length: 14 residues. Germline loops: CDR1 SGHTA, CDR2 FQGNSA. CDR3 DNA: TGTGCCAGCAGGTCCGGGACACTCGGGGAGACCCAGTACTTC. Amino acids: CASRSGTLGETQYF.

This clonotype is large (0.1 to 1%) within its sample. The J gene is TRBJ1-3, the V gene TRBV7-2; no clear D. This CDR3 is built from 13 residues. CDR1 is SGHTA, CDR2 FQGNSA, per germline. V lost 3 bases to trimming and J lost 2 bases, with 5 bases between them. Here the CDR3 reads CASSFTPGNTIYF. In nucleotides, the CDR3 is TGTGCCAGCAGCTTTACTCCTGGAAACACCATATATTTT.

This clonotype qualifies as large. The genes are TRBV15 and TRBJ1-5; D is unresolved. This CDR3 comprises 15 residues. Per the germline V gene, CDR1 is LNHNV and CDR2 is YYDKDF (reference sequence). The V and J ends lost 1 base and 1 base respectively, with 8 bases between them. The CDR3 DNA is TGTGCCACCAGCAGAGGAGTATACAGCAATCAGCCCCAGCATTTT. Translation gives CATSRGVYSNQPQHF.

This clonotype was counted between two and nine times. The junction and the germline gene differ at one end; a read error may be behind it. The chain couples TRBV7-7 to TRBJ2-5; 7 bases agree with TRBD1. Germline V gives CDR1 SSHAT, CDR2 FNYEAQ (reference sequence). This CDR3 is built from 13 residues. The CDR3 DNA is TGTGCTAGCAGCTTAGGGGGCGGGGAGACCCAGTACTTC. This translates into CASSLGGGETQYF.

This clonotype was recorded a few times. The chain is built from TRBV15 and TRBJ1-1; D is ambiguous. Trimming took 0 bases from V and 7 from J, leaving 15 bases between them. This CDR3 spans 15 amino acids. CDR1 is LNHNV and CDR2 is YYDKDF in the germline V gene (reference sequence). The CDR3 region is CATSRDWAGLGEAFF. The DNA of the CDR3 is TGTGCCACCAGCAGAGATTGGGCGGGCCTGGGTGAAGCTTTCTTT. The complete variable domain, with remaining parts taken from reference TRBV15 and TRBJ1-1, reads DAMVIQNPRYQVTQFGKPVTLSCSQTLNHNVMYWYQQKSSQAPKLLFHYYDKDFNNEADTPDNFQSRRPNTSFCFLDIRSPGLGDTAMYLCATSRDWAGLGEAFFGQGTRLTVV.

This clonotype has a handful of counts. The chain joins TRBV2 to TRBJ2-4; perhaps TRBD2 as D (5 bases). Per germline, CDR1 SNHLY and CDR2 FYNNEI. This CDR3 spans 12 amino acids. V lost 9 bases and J 5 bases, leaving 11 bases between the germline ends. CDR3 residues: CASQLAENIQYF. CDR3 DNA: TGTGCCAGTCAGCTAGCTGAAAACATTCAGTACTTC.

The J gene is TRBJ2-1, the V gene TRBV12-3 or TRBV12-4, with TRBD2 identical over 10 bases. Germline trimming cut 5 bases from V and 0 bases from J; bases unmatched to any gene: 1. CDR3 size: 15 residues. The CDR3 loop is CASSASGGSYNEQFF. Here the CDR3 DNA reads TGTGCCAGCAGTGCTAGCGGGGGCTCCTACAATGAGCAGTTCTTC.

Only a few counts were recorded for this clonotype. The chain employs TRBV15 and TRBJ2-5; D unresolved. The CDR3 is made up of 13 amino acids. Trimming removed 8 bases at V and 5 bases at J, with 15 bases between. Germline CDR1 and CDR2: LNHNV and YYDKDF (reference sequence). This chain's CDR3 is CATSGQRVETQYF. Written as DNA, the CDR3 is TGTGCCACCTCGGGCCAGCGCGTGGAGACCCAGTACTTC.